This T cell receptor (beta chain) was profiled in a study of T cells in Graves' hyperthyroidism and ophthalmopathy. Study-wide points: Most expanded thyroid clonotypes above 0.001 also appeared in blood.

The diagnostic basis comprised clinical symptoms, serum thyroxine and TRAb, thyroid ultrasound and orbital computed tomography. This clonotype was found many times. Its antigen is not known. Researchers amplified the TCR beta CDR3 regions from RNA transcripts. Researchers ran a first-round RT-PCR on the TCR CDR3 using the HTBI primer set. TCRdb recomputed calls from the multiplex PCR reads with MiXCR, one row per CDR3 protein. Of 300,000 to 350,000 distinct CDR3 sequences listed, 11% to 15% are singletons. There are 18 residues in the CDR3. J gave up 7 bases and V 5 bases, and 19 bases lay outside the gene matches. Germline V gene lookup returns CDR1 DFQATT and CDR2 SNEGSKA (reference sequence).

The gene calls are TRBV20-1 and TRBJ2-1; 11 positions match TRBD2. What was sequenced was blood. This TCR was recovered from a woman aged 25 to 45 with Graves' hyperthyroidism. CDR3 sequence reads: CSAGRMAVTSGSVNEQFF. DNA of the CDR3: TGCAGTGCTGGCCGAATGGCGGTAACTAGCGGGAGTGTGAATGAGCAGTTCTTC.